This T cell receptor (beta chain) originates from a study of cytomegalovirus exposure and HLA in healthy donors. The PCR had 60 Vbeta and 13 Jbeta primers. Produced via immunoSEQ multiplex PCR; TCRdb's table is partial and in-frame only. The sample carries 150,000 to 200,000 clones, about 85% recorded once. Trimming removed 1 base from V and 9 bases from J, with 13 bases in between. CDR1 is SGHTA, CDR2 FQGNSA, per germline. The CDR3 runs to 13 residues. Overall study findings and caveats: Analysis performed later showed TCR beta chains linked to HLA being more clonally expanded than equally common others. Follow-up analysis later connected one missense variant in DCLRE1C with trimming of TCR beta V- and J-genes.

Details on this clone: Its antigen remains unknown.

The sample consisted of PBMCs. The rearrangement links TRBV7-2 to TRBJ2-7; D uncertain. The TCR originated in a woman aged 50 to 65 in good health and CMV-seronegative. CDR3 region: CASSLGSVPGQYF. The CDR3 DNA sequence: TGTGCCAGCAGCTTAGGGTCCGTTCCAGGGCAGTACTTC.